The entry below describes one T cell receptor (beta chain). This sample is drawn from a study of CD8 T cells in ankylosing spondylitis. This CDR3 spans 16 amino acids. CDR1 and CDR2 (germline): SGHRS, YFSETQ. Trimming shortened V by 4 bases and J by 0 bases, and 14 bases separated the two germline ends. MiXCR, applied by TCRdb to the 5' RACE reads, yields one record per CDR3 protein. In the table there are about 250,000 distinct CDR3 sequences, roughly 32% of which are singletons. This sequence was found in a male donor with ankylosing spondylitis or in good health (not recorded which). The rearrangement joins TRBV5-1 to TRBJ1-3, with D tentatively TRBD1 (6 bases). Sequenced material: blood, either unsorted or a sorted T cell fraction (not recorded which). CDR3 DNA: TGCGCCAGCAGCCCAGGACAGCCGAGCTCTGGAAACACCATATATTTT. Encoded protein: CASSPGQPSSGNTIYF.